Many counts were recorded for the clone carrying this T cell receptor (beta chain). Its target is not known. This specimen comes from a study of neurological immune-mediated disorders. One entry per CDR3 protein results from TCRdb running MiXCR on the 5' RACE reads. The sample holds 50,000 to 60,000 distinct CDR3 sequences, 3.5% to 4% seen once. Trimming shortened V by 6 bases and J by 3 bases, and 21 bases separated the two germline ends. The CDR3 covers 16 residues. Germline CDR1 SGHRS, CDR2 YFSETQ. Whole-study results and caveats: The absence of shared CDR3 amino acid sequences among expanded clones across subjects suggests private repertoires in all groups.

Sorted libraries used approximately 980,000 CD4+ or CD8+ T cells. Sequences were obtained from CD4+ T cells from blood. The rearrangement uses TRBV5-1 and TRBJ1-1; weak D call: TRBD1 (5 bases). The TCR sequence derives from a woman aged 40 to 50 with multiple sclerosis. The CDR3 DNA follows: TGCGCCAGCACCCTTCCACTGGGGGTAGGGGACACTGAAGCTTTCTTT. It yields the protein CASTLPLGVGDTEAFF.